These 30 T cell receptor beta chains originate from one sample sequenced in a study of identical twins. TCRdb processed the 5' RACE reads anew with MiXCR; each CDR3 protein has one entry. Of a few hundred thousand distinct CDR3 sequences listed, about 9% were seen once; the top ten hold roughly 9%. The material sequenced was naive T cells sorted from blood. The receptors shown here come from a woman between 50 and 59 years old in good health.

This clonotype was detected ten times or more. The V call is TRBV12-3 or TRBV12-4, the J call TRBJ1-1; no firm D call. V was shortened by 3 bases and J by 0 bases, with 8 bases between the two germline ends. The CDR3 sequence is 14 residues long. The CDR3 loop is CASSFGKLNTEAFF. The CDR3 nucleotides read TGTGCCAGCAGTTTTGGCAAGTTGAACACTGAAGCTTTCTTT.

The chain has TRBV28 and TRBJ1-1; D is perhaps TRBD1 (6 bases). Trimming took off 1 base at V and 1 base at J, with 10 bases between the two ends. The CDR3 spans 15 residues. Germline values: CDR1 MDHEN, CDR2 SYDVKM. The CDR3 region is CASSLLGQRNTEAFF. In DNA form, the CDR3 reads TGTGCCAGCAGTTTATTGGGACAAAGGAACACTGAAGCTTTCTTT.

The CDR3 sequence is CSAPGLAGELSEQFF. CDR3 DNA sequence: TGCAGTGCCCCGGGACTAGCGGGAGAGTTAAGTGAGCAGTTCTTC. The chain links TRBV20-1 to TRBJ2-1; the match to TRBD2 covers 14 bases. Germline V gene sequence: CDR1 DFQATT, CDR2 SNEGSKA (reference sequence). The CDR3 spans 15 residues. Trimming cost V 6 bases and J 9 bases; bases outside gene matches: 10.

This clonotype was seen a few times. V usage is TRBV6-5 and J usage is TRBJ2-5; maybe TRBD2 (5 bases). The CDR3 totals 17 residues. The germline gives CDR1 MNHEY, CDR2 SVGAGI. The V and J ends lost 0 bases and 1 base respectively, with 15 bases between them. Here the CDR3 DNA reads TGTGCCAGCAGTTACTCGGAGGTACAAACGGTCCAAGAGACCCAGTACTTC. Translation: CASSYSEVQTVQETQYF.

In this sample, this clonotype turned up a few times. The CDR3: CAATSGRYNEQFF. Written as DNA, the CDR3 is TGTGCCGCGACTAGCGGGCGCTACAATGAGCAGTTCTTC. J is TRBJ2-1 and V is TRBV24-1; 10 nucleotides match TRBD2. Germline lookup yields CDR1 KGHDR and CDR2 SFDVKD. Trimming removed 12 bases from V and 3 bases from J; junction bases left unmatched: 4. The CDR3 contains 13 residues.

This clonotype was seen only a few times. This chain uses TRBV25-1 with TRBJ1-1; D is uncertain. This CDR3 region has 14 residues. V was clipped by 3 bases and J by 0 bases, with 8 bases between them. Germline V CDR1 and CDR2: MGHDK, SYGVNS. CDR3 coding DNA: TGTGCCAGCAGTGACCTGGGAATGAACACTGAAGCTTTCTTT. Its translation is CASSDLGMNTEAFF.

This clonotype turned up a few times. The chain is built from TRBV12-5 and TRBJ2-1, with 11 positions matching TRBD2. The CDR3 spans 14 residues. Germline values: CDR1 LGHNT, CDR2 FRNRAP. Unmatched junction bases numbered 6, after V lost 7 bases and J lost 7 bases. CDR3 DNA sequence: TGTGCTAGTGCGGTAGCGGGAGGGGGGAATGAGCAGTTCTTC. Encoded protein: CASAVAGGGNEQFF.

This clonotype was observed at least ten times. This chain joins TRBV20-1 and TRBJ2-2; TRBD2 aligns across 7 bases. The CDR3 contains 14 residues. Per the germline V gene, CDR1 is DFQATT and CDR2 is SNEGSKA (reference sequence). The ends lost 4 bases at V and 3 bases at J; junction bases unmatched: 5. The chain's CDR3 is CSAKAGADTGELFF. DNA of the CDR3: TGCAGTGCTAAGGCGGGAGCTGACACCGGGGAGCTGTTTTTT.

This clonotype was detected a few times. The rearrangement links TRBV3-1 to TRBJ2-2; D gene ambiguous. CDR3 length equals 16 residues. V lost 1 base and J 4 bases, leaving 13 bases between the germline ends. The germline V gene has CDR1 LGHDT and CDR2 YNNKEL (reference sequence). The DNA of the CDR3 is TGTGCCAGCAGCCAAGGTTCTATCTCGAGCACCGGGGAGCTGTTTTTT. Protein product: CASSQGSISSTGELFF.

As concerns this clonotype: Since a much larger clone is just one base distant, this may be a read error. The CDR3 sequence: CASSQDRTSRGYNEQFF. The DNA for the CDR3 is TGCGCCAGCAGCCAAGATCGTACTAGCAGGGGATACAATGAGCAGTTCTTC. This sequence joins TRBV4-1 and TRBJ2-1; the D gene could be TRBD1 or TRBD2 (6 bases each). The CDR3 is 17 amino acids. Germline lookup yields CDR1 MGHRA and CDR2 YSYEKL. The germline V and J ends were trimmed by 0 bases and 4 bases, with 16 bases remaining between them.

The sample holds many counts of this clonotype. The chain recombines TRBV29-1 with TRBJ2-3, with 15 bases fitting TRBD2. V was clipped by 5 bases and J by 2 bases; unmatched bases: 11. CDR1 SQVTM and CDR2 ANQGSEA come from the germline V gene. The CDR3 consists of 18 residues. The CDR3: CSVTGTSGRSLSTDTQYF. CDR3 coding DNA: TGCAGCGTTACCGGGACTAGCGGGAGGTCCCTGTCCACAGATACGCAGTATTTT.

This clonotype has just a few counts. The chain carries TRBV5-1 and TRBJ2-1; 13 bases are shared with TRBD2. The CDR3 covers 20 residues. Germline V CDR1 and CDR2: SGHRS, YFSETQ. V shed 0 bases and J 1 base; nucleotides not matched to a gene: 10. The CDR3 DNA reads as TGCGCCAGCAGCTTGGAAGGCGGACTAGCGGGAGTAAGGTCCTACAATGAGCAGTTCTTC. This translates into CASSLEGGLAGVRSYNEQFF.

A few counts support this clonotype. The chain uses TRBV25-1 and TRBJ1-2; TRBD1 might be the D (5 bases). From germline, CDR1 is MGHDK and CDR2 SYGVNS. The length of the CDR3 is 13 residues. Trimming took off 3 bases at V and 6 bases at J, with 11 bases between the two ends. The CDR3 DNA follows: TGTGCCAGCAGTGACCCCCCGGGGGATGGCTACACCTTC. As protein: CASSDPPGDGYTF.

The CDR3 bases are TGTGCCAGCAGCTCGGCGGGTTGGGAGCAGTTCTTC. The encoded protein is CASSSAGWEQFF. This chain links TRBV11-2 with TRBJ2-1, with a tentative D call TRBD2 (5 bases). Trimming left V 4 bases short and J 10 bases short, with 11 bases between. This CDR3 region has 12 residues. Germline-derived CDR1 and CDR2 are SGHAT and FQNNGV.

The gene calls are TRBV20-1 and TRBJ2-7; TRBD2 matches 16 bases. Germline loops: CDR1 DFQATT, CDR2 SNEGSKA (reference sequence). The CDR3 totals 16 residues. Losses at the gene ends were 6 bases for V and 4 bases for J; bases not matched to a gene: 9. This CDR3 reads CSAPGTSGRAGYEQYF. The CDR3 nucleotides read TGCAGTGCCCCCGGGACTAGCGGGAGGGCCGGTTACGAGCAGTACTTC.

This clonotype occurred many times. V is TRBV12-3 or TRBV12-4 and J is TRBJ2-1, with 8 bases aligning to TRBD2. Germline trimming cut 7 bases from V and 2 bases from J; bases unmatched to any gene: 4. The CDR3 has 14 amino acids. The CDR3 sequence: CASIKTSAYNEQFF. CDR3 bases: TGTGCCAGCATCAAGACTAGCGCCTACAATGAGCAGTTCTTC.

This clonotype turned up a few times. The rearrangement uses TRBV7-6 and TRBJ2-1, with 12 bases fitting TRBD2. This CDR3 is built from 18 residues. V lost 2 bases to trimming and J lost 0 bases; unmatched junction nucleotides: 5. Germline assignment: CDR1 SGHVS and CDR2 FNYEAQ. The CDR3 sequence: CASSLLASGRGSYNEQFF. The CDR3 DNA reads TGTGCCAGCAGCTTATTGGCTAGCGGGAGGGGCTCCTACAATGAGCAGTTCTTC.

In its sample, this clonotype was seen many times. The gene calls are TRBV29-1 and TRBJ2-1; D is possibly TRBD1 or TRBD2 (6 bases each). The CDR3 is 13 residues long. The V end lost 1 base, the J end lost 5 bases, and 9 bases lay between the germline ends. Per the germline V gene, CDR1 is SQVTM and CDR2 is ANQGSEA. CDR3 protein: CSVEGGAHNEQFF. The CDR3 coding sequence is TGCAGCGTTGAAGGGGGGGCACACAATGAGCAGTTCTTC.

This clonotype was observed a handful of times. The chain has TRBV2 and TRBJ1-2, with TRBD1 as a possible D gene (5 bases). CDR1 SNHLY and CDR2 FYNNEI come from the germline V gene. CDR3 length: 13 residues. V lost 5 bases and J lost 8, with 15 bases in between. DNA of the CDR3: TGTGCCAGCAGTCGGGACTTTTGGTGGGGCTACACCTTC. Amino acids: CASSRDFWWGYTF. The full variable domain, in which reference TRBV2 and TRBJ1-2 provide the parts outside the CDR3, is EPEVTQTPSHQVTQMGQEVILRCVPISNHLYFYWYRQILGQKVEFLVSFYNNEISEKSEIFDDQFSVERPDGSNFTLKIRSTKLEDSAMYFCASSRDFWWGYTFGSGTRLTVV.

This clonotype has a handful of counts. The chain joins TRBV15 to TRBJ2-2, with 7 bases that match TRBD1. Trimming at V came to 2 bases and at J to 9 bases, leaving 9 bases not matched to a gene. Germline CDR1 is LNHNV and CDR2 is YYDKDF (reference sequence). CDR3 length: 15 residues. CDR3 coding DNA: TGTGCCACCAGCAGAACAGGGGTGTTTCTGAGGGAGCTGTTTTTT. Its protein product is CATSRTGVFLRELFF.

There are many counts of this clonotype. One end of the junction is discordant with germline, which a read error may explain. The genes are TRBV5-1 and TRBJ1-3; D is ambiguous. The CDR3 is made up of 13 amino acids. Per germline, CDR1 SGHRS and CDR2 YFSETQ. The CDR3: CASSLETGNTIYF. The CDR3 nucleotides read TGCGCCAGCAGTTTGGAAACCGGAAACACCATATATTTT.

J is TRBJ2-5 and V is TRBV7-2; 7 nucleotides line up with TRBD2. Germline CDR1 SGHTA, CDR2 FQGNSA. The ends lost 3 bases at V and 5 bases at J; junction bases unmatched: 3. The CDR3 is made up of 13 amino acids. The CDR3 is CASSFGTTETQYF. CDR3 bases: TGTGCCAGCAGCTTTGGGACTACCGAGACCCAGTACTTC.

Ten or more counts support this clonotype. The V gene is TRBV5-1, the J gene TRBJ2-2; TRBD2 agrees at 11 bases. This CDR3 is built from 18 residues. In germline, CDR1 is SGHRS, CDR2 YFSETQ. With 5 bases clipped from V and 0 bases from J, the junction kept 9 bases outside the gene matches. The DNA of the CDR3 is TGCGCCAGCAGGGGGACTAGCGGACGTTACGCGAACACCGGGGAGCTGTTTTTT. The encoded protein is CASRGTSGRYANTGELFF.

This clonotype has more than one count but fewer than ten. The chain is built from TRBV21-1 and TRBJ1-1; the D segment call TRBD1 is taken from the table without a DNA check. TRBV21-1 is reported as a pseudogene. The CDR3 is made up of 15 amino acids. The chain's CDR3 is CASSKVPDSLTEAFF. The CDR3 region has the DNA TGTGCCAGCAGCAAAGTTCCGGACAGCCTTACTGAAGCTTTCTTT.

This chain uses TRBV29-1 with TRBJ2-3, with a possible D match to TRBD1 (7 bases). This CDR3 spans 14 amino acids. Germline CDR1 reads SQVTM; CDR2 reads ANQGSEA. Trimming removed 0 bases at V and 4 bases at J, with 11 bases between. CDR3 bases: TGCAGCGTTGAAGATCAGGGGGGATCAGATACGCAGTATTTT. It is translated as CSVEDQGGSDTQYF.

This clonotype was counted only a few times. The V call is TRBV7-6, the J call TRBJ1-2, with 8 bases identical to TRBD1. The ends lost 0 bases at V and 1 base at J; junction bases unmatched: 19. Germline V lookup: CDR1 SGHVS, CDR2 FNYEAQ. This CDR3 region has 21 residues. This CDR3 is CASSLATSPRDRTSLNYGYTF. The CDR3 DNA sequence: TGTGCCAGCAGCTTAGCGACGAGTCCCCGGGACAGGACCTCACTTAACTATGGCTACACCTTC. The variable domain in full, completed from reference TRBV7-6 and TRBJ1-2, reads GAGVSQSPRYKVTKRGQDVALRCDPISGHVSLYWYRQALGQGPEFLTYFNYEAQQDKSGLPNDRFSAERPEGSISTLTIQRTEQRDSAMYRCASSLATSPRDRTSLNYGYTFGSGTRLTVV.

This chain links TRBV5-1 with TRBJ2-5; D unresolved. V lost 0 bases and J 0 bases, leaving 6 bases between the germline ends. Germline V gives CDR1 SGHRS, CDR2 YFSETQ. The CDR3 contains 14 residues. The CDR3 coding sequence is TGCGCCAGCAGCTTGGCAGCAAACCAAGAGACCCAGTACTTC. As protein: CASSLAANQETQYF. The variable domain in full, with the rest retrieved from reference TRBV5-1 and TRBJ2-5, is KAGVTQTPRYLIKTRGQQVTLSCSPISGHRSVSWYQQTPGQGLQFLFEYFSETQRNKGNFPGRFSGRQFSNSRSEMNVSTLELGDSALYLCASSLAANQETQYFGPGTRLLVL.

This clonotype was recorded many times. This chain links TRBV24-1 with TRBJ1-2; TRBD1 might be the D (5 bases). This CDR3 is 14 amino acids long. Trimming left V 4 bases short and J 3 bases short, with 11 bases between. The germline CDR1 and CDR2 sequences are KGHDR and SFDVKD. This CDR3 is CATSDLWGDYGYTF. CDR3 DNA: TGTGCCACCAGTGACCTTTGGGGGGACTATGGCTACACCTTC.

This clonotype showed up many times. This chain joins TRBV12-3 or TRBV12-4 and TRBJ2-5; D call uncertain. CDR3 length: 14 residues. Between the trimmed V and J ends, which lost 6 bases and 3 bases, there was a span of 14 bases. The CDR3 DNA is TGTGCCAGCAGCCTGGAAGGGTCGAAAGAGACCCAGTACTTC. It translates to CASSLEGSKETQYF.

This clonotype has only a few counts. The chain has TRBV5-1 and TRBJ2-7; 7 nucleotides match TRBD2. The CDR3 sequence is 13 residues long. The junction had 7 bases not matched to a gene; V was cut back by 4 bases and J by 6 bases. Germline CDR1 SGHRS, CDR2 YFSETQ. The CDR3 DNA reads as TGCGCCAGCAGCCCCGGTGGGGGGGTCGAGCAGTACTTC. This codes for CASSPGGGVEQYF.